A single sample gave rise to the 30 T cell receptor beta chains below, sequenced in a study of CXCR3-negative and CXCR3-positive naive CD8 T cells. Study-wide points: When CXCR3-positive naive cells were set against CXCR3-negative naive cells, the former had more hydrophobic TRB CDR3s.

The TRB cDNA libraries were prepared by 5' RACE with UMI labels. TCRdb re-called the 5' RACE reads, yielding one record per CDR3 amino acid sequence without DNA. Seen in this sample are roughly 65,000 distinct CDR3 sequences; the ten most common clones hold 0.55% to 0.75%. These TCRs are of unknown antigen specificity. The sample taken for sequencing was naive CXCR3+ CD8+ T cells from blood. Subset here: CD45RO-CCR7+CD27+CD95- naive CD8+ T cells expressing CXCR3 (TNR3+). These receptors all stem from a human donor in good health. Some clones in this sample may be carry-over from other donors' samples.

The chain links TRBV7-9 to TRBJ2-1; the TCRdb call, TRBD2, lacks DNA for checking. CDR3 length: 19 residues. Germline V gene sequence: CDR1 SEHNR, CDR2 FQNEAQ (reference sequence). The CDR3 loop reads CASSLPDGLAGVSYNEQFF.

The chain carries TRBV7-9 and TRBJ1-5; the TRBD1 assignment by TCRdb is unverifiable without DNA. Germline V gene lookup returns CDR1 SEHNR and CDR2 FQNEAQ (reference sequence). This CDR3 is built from 15 residues. CDR3 residues: CASTHDRASNQPQHF. Filled out from reference TRBV7-9 and TRBJ1-5, the complete variable domain reads DTGVSQNPRHKITKRGQNVTFRCDPISEHNRLYWYRQTLGQGPEFLTYFQNEAQLEKSRLLSDRFSAERPKGSFSTLEIQRTEQGDSAMYLCASTHDRASNQPQHFGDGTRLSIL.

The CDR3 loop is CASRRLWTNVGEQYF. The chain couples TRBV19 to TRBJ2-7; TCRdb gives TRBD2 as the D gene, but with no DNA this cannot be confirmed. Germline CDR1 is LNHDA and CDR2 is SQIVND (reference sequence). The CDR3 consists of 15 residues.

The V call is TRBV7-9, the J call TRBJ1-4; TCRdb selects TRBD1, and the lack of DNA leaves this call unchecked. Germline V CDR1 and CDR2: SEHNR, FQNEAQ (reference sequence). There are 13 residues in the CDR3. The CDR3 protein is CASTRAAGEKLFF.

V is TRBV7-6 and J is TRBJ1-1; TCRdb gives TRBD1 as the D gene, but with no DNA this cannot be confirmed. CDR3 length: 14 residues. CDR1 and CDR2 from the germline V gene are SGHVS and FNYEAQ. This chain's CDR3 is CASSLGAGGTEAFF.

The genes are TRBV5-1 and TRBJ2-7. The germline V gene encodes CDR1 SGHRS and CDR2 YFSETQ. CDR3 length: 14 residues. CDR3 sequence: CASSETSGLSEQYF.

The chain is built from TRBV19 and TRBJ1-6. CDR3 length: 20 amino acids. The germline CDR1 and CDR2 sequences are LNHDA and SQIVND (reference sequence). Here the CDR3 reads CASSILGGPPTSAYNSPLHF.

The chain recombines TRBV11-2 with TRBJ2-7. The CDR3 consists of 12 residues. Germline CDR1 reads SGHAT; CDR2 reads FQNNGV. The CDR3 region is CASSLEAYEQYF.

The chain uses TRBV12-3 or TRBV12-4 and TRBJ1-5; TCRdb picks TRBD1, but there is no DNA to check that call. The CDR3 extends over 15 amino acids. CDR3 sequence reads: CASSFYRGSNQPQHF.

The rearrangement links TRBV15 to TRBJ1-5; the TCRdb D gene call, TRBD1, has no DNA to confirm it. CDR1 is LNHNV, CDR2 YYDKDF, per germline (reference sequence). The CDR3 extends over 16 amino acids. This CDR3 is CATSPRRGEGNQPQHF.

This sequence joins TRBV19 and TRBJ1-5; as DNA is missing, the TRBD1 call by TCRdb cannot be tested. This CDR3 spans 13 amino acids. The germline gives CDR1 LNHDA, CDR2 SQIVND (reference sequence). This CDR3 reads CASSGHPRGPQHF.

The V and J genes are TRBV3-1 and TRBJ2-2; the D call of TRBD1 rests on TCRdb alone, since no DNA is present to check it. CDR1 LGHDT and CDR2 YNNKEL come from the germline V gene (reference sequence). The CDR3 extends over 19 amino acids. Here the CDR3 reads CASSLDVGQGSSNTGELFF. The full variable domain, in which reference TRBV3-1 and TRBJ2-2 provide the parts outside the CDR3, is DTAVSQTPKYLVTQMGNDKSIKCEQNLGHDTMYWYKQDSKKFLKIMFSYNNKELIINETVPNRFSPKSPDKAHLNLHINSLELGDSAVYFCASSLDVGQGSSNTGELFFGEGSRLTVL.

The J gene is TRBJ2-3, the V gene TRBV12-3 or TRBV12-4; TCRdb outputs TRBD2, but without DNA this stays unchecked. The CDR3 covers 15 residues. CDR3 protein: CASSPSSFLTDTQYF.

The chain joins TRBV7-9 to TRBJ2-2; TCRdb lists TRBD1, though no DNA is available to test this call. Germline lookup yields CDR1 SEHNR and CDR2 FQNEAQ (reference sequence). The CDR3 totals 19 residues. This chain's CDR3 is CASSFAVGQGQRLTGELFF.

The chain uses TRBV4-1 and TRBJ2-7; no DNA is available, so the TRBD1 call from TCRdb remains unchecked. This CDR3 contains 16 residues. Per the germline V gene, CDR1 is MGHRA and CDR2 is YSYEKL. The CDR3 region is CASSQDEDRLSYEQYF.

The chain employs TRBV29-1 and TRBJ1-2; TCRdb's D call of TRBD1 is untestable without DNA. The CDR3 runs to 15 residues. Germline CDR1 SQVTM, CDR2 ANQGSEA. CDR3 sequence: CSVDFGGTDDYGYTF.

The V gene is TRBV20-1, the J gene TRBJ2-7; the TRBD1 assignment by TCRdb is unverifiable without DNA. This CDR3 comprises 15 residues. CDR1 DFQATT and CDR2 SNEGSKA come from the germline V gene (reference sequence). CDR3 sequence: CSARDQNWQGYEQYF.

This chain links TRBV11-2 with TRBJ1-1; the D gene TCRdb calls, TRBD1, cannot be checked with no DNA. Germline lookup yields CDR1 SGHAT and CDR2 FQNNGV. CDR3 length equals 13 residues. The CDR3 protein is CASGGTPNTEAFF. The variable domain in full, with the rest retrieved from reference TRBV11-2 and TRBJ1-1, is EAGVAQSPRYKIIEKRQSVAFWCNPISGHATLYWYQQILGQGPKLLIQFQNNGVVDDSQLPKDRFSAERLKGVDSTLKIQPAKLEDSAVYLCASGGTPNTEAFFGQGTRLTVV.

V and J are TRBV28 and TRBJ1-5; TCRdb outputs TRBD1, but without DNA this stays unchecked. CDR1 MDHEN and CDR2 SYDVKM come from the germline V gene. The CDR3 length is 12 residues. The CDR3: CASSPGFLPQHF.

The V gene is TRBV7-9, the J gene TRBJ2-7; TCRdb selects TRBD1, and the lack of DNA leaves this call unchecked. The CDR3 sequence is 12 residues long. Germline-derived CDR1 and CDR2 are SEHNR and FQNEAQ (reference sequence). The CDR3 loop is CASSPPGAEQYF.

The genes are TRBV28 and TRBJ1-5; the TCRdb D gene call, TRBD1, has no DNA to confirm it. The CDR3 has 13 residues. CDR1 MDHEN and CDR2 SYDVKM come from the germline V gene. The chain's CDR3 is CASSLGVHQPQHF.

The chain recombines TRBV6-2 or TRBV6-3 with TRBJ2-3; the D call from TCRdb, TRBD1, cannot be confirmed without DNA. This CDR3 has 16 amino acids. Germline CDR1 is MNHEY and CDR2 is SVGEGT. CDR3 sequence reads: CASSYSGAGGTDTQYF.

This chain connects TRBV27 to TRBJ2-1; absent DNA, TCRdb's TRBD1 call cannot be checked. The CDR3 loop spans 12 amino acids. Germline values: CDR1 MNHEY, CDR2 SMNVEV (reference sequence). CDR3: CASSQGFYEQFF.

The V and J genes are TRBV5-1 and TRBJ1-1. The CDR3 loop spans 13 amino acids. Germline CDR1 reads SGHRS; CDR2 reads YFSETQ. CDR3 sequence reads: CASSLAVVTEAFF.

CDR3 sequence: CASSPAPFGQLTEAFF. The chain has TRBV6-6 and TRBJ1-1; checking the TCRdb D call of TRBD1 is not possible without DNA. The CDR3 spans 16 residues. The germline V gene has CDR1 MNHNY and CDR2 SVGAGI (reference sequence).

The chain couples TRBV6-5 to TRBJ2-5. This CDR3 spans 13 amino acids. Germline values: CDR1 MNHEY, CDR2 SVGAGI. CDR3 loop: CASSSQLQETQYF.

The V gene is TRBV9, the J gene TRBJ2-1; TCRdb gives TRBD2 as the D gene, but with no DNA this cannot be confirmed. This CDR3 region has 14 residues. CDR1 and CDR2 (germline): SGDLS, YYNGEE. CDR3 loop: CASSAILLRGEQFF.

This chain uses TRBV12-5 with TRBJ2-5; without DNA, the TCRdb call of TRBD2 cannot be checked. CDR1 is LGHNT and CDR2 is FRNRAP in the germline V gene. The CDR3 spans 13 residues. This CDR3 is CASQTPGGETQYF.

The CDR3 region is CASSQDRVSGELFF. The chain links TRBV4-3 to TRBJ2-2; TCRdb gives TRBD1 as the D gene, but with no DNA this cannot be confirmed. Germline CDR1 and CDR2: LGHNA and YSLEER. The CDR3 spans 14 residues.

The chain carries TRBV5-4 and TRBJ2-1; the TCRdb D gene call, TRBD1, has no DNA to confirm it. There are 13 residues in the CDR3. Germline V gives CDR1 SGHNT, CDR2 YYREEE (reference sequence). The CDR3 loop reads CASSPDRSNEQFF. Supplemented by reference TRBV5-4 and TRBJ2-1, the full variable domain reads ETGVTQSPTHLIKTRGQQVTLRCSSQSGHNTVSWYQQALGQGPQFIFQYYREEENGRGNFPPRFSGLQFPNYSSELNVNALELDDSALYLCASSPDRSNEQFFGPGTRLTVL.